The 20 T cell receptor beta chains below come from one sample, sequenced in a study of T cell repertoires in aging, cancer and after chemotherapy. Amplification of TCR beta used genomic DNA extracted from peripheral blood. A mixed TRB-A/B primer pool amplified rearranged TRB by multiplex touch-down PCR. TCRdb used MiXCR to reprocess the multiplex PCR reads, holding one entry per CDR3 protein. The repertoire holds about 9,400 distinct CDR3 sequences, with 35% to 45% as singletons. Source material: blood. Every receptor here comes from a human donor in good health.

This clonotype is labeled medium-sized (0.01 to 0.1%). The CDR3 DNA reads as TGCAGCGTAGACAGGGGGCAGGGTGGCTACACCTTC. Residues: CSVDRGQGGYTF. This sequence joins TRBV29-1 and TRBJ1-2; 10 bases match TRBD1. Trimming took 6 bases from V and 7 from J; bases not matched to a gene: 5. Germline CDR1 is SQVTM and CDR2 is ANQGSEA. The CDR3 loop spans 12 amino acids.

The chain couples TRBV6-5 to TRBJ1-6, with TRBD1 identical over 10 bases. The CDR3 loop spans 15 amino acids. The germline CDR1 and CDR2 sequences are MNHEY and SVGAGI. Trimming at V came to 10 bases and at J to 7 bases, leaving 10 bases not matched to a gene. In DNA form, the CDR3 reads TGTGCCACCCATACCGGGACAGGGGAAAATTCACCCCTCCACTTT. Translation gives CATHTGTGENSPLHF.

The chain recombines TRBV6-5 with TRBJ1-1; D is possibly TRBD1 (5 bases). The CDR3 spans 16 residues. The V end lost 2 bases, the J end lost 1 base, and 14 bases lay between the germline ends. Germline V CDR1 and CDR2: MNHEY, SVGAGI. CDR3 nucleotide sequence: TGTGCCAGCAGTTACCGGGGGTTACTCGGGAACACTGAAGCTTTCTTT. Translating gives CASSYRGLLGNTEAFF.

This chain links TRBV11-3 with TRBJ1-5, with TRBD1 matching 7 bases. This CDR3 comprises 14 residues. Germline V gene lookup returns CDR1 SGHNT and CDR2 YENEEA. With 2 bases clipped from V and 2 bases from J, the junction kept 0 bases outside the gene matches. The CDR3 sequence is CASSLQGGNQPQHF. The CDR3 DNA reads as TGTGCCAGCAGCTTACAGGGGGGCAATCAGCCCCAGCATTTT.

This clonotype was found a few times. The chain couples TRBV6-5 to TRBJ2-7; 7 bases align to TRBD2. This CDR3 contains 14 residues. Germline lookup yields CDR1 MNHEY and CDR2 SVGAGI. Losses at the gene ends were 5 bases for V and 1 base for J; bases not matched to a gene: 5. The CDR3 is CASSNREGSYEQYF. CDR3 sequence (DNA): TGTGCCAGCAGTAATAGGGAGGGGTCCTACGAGCAGTACTTC.

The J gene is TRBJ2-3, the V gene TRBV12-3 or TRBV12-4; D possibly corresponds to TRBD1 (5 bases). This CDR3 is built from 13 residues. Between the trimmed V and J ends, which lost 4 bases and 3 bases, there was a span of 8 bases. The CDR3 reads CASSYSGTDTQYF. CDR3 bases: TGTGCCAGCAGTTACTCAGGGACAGATACGCAGTATTTT.

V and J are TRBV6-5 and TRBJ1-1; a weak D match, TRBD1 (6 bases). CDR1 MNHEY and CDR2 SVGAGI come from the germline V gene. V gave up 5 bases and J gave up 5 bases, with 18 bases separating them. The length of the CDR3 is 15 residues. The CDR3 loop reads CASSQSGTTRTEAFF. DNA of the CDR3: TGTGCCAGCAGTCAGTCTGGGACAACTAGGACTGAAGCTTTCTTT.

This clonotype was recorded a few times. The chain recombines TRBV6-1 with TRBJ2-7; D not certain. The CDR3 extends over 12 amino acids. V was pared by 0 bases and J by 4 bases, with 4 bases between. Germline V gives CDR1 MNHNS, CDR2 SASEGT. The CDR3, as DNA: TGTGCCAGCAGTGAAGCCCGGTACGAGCAGTACTTC. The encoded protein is CASSEARYEQYF.

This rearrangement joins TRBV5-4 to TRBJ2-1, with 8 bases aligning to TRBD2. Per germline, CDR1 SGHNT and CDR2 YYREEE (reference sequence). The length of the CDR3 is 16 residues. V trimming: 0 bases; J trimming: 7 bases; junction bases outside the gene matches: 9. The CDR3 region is CASSLDPGGPTNEQFF. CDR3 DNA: TGTGCCAGCAGCTTGGATCCGGGAGGGCCGACGAATGAGCAGTTCTTC.

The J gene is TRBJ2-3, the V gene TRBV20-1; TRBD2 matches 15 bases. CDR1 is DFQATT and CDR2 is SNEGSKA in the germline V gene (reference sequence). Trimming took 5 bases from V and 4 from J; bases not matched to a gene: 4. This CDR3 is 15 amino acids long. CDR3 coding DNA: TGCAGTGCTTCCCGGACTAGCGGGAGGGCAGATACGCAGTATTTT. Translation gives CSASRTSGRADTQYF.

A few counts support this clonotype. CDR3 coding DNA: TGTGCCAGCAGTTTGCGGACGGATGGTCGGATCACCTTC. This codes for CASSLRTDGRITF. The chain carries TRBV27 and TRBJ1-2; D not resolved. V gave up 3 bases and J gave up 13 bases, with 18 bases separating them. The CDR3 totals 13 residues. The V gene's germline CDR1 is MNHEY and CDR2 SMNVEV (reference sequence).

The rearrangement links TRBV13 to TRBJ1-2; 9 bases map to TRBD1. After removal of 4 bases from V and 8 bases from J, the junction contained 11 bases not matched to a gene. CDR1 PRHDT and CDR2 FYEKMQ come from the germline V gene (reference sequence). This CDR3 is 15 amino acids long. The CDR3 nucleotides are TGTGCCAGCAGCTCGCGGGACAGGGTGTCAGGAGGCTACACCTTC. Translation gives CASSSRDRVSGGYTF.

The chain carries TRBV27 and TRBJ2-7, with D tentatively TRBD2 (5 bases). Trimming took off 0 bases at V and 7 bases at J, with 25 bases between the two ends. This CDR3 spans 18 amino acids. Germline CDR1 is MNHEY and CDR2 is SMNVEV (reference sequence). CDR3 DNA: TGTGCCAGCAGTTTATCGGACGTTTTGGGCAGCCCGTCGGGGGAGCAGTACTTC. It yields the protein CASSLSDVLGSPSGEQYF.

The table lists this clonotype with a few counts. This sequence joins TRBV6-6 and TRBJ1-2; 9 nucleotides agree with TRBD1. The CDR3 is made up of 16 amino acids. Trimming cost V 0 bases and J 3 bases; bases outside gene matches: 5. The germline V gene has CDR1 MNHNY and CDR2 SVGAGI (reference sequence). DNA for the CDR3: TGTGCCAGCAGTTACTCTTGGGACAGGGCAGACTATGGCTACACCTTC. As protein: CASSYSWDRADYGYTF.

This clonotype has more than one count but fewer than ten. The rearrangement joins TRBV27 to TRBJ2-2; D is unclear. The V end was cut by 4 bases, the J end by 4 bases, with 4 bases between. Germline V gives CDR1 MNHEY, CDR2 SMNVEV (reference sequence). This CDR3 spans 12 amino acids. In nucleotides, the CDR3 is TGTGCCAGCAGTTGGGGCACCGGGGAGCTGTTTTTT. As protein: CASSWGTGELFF.

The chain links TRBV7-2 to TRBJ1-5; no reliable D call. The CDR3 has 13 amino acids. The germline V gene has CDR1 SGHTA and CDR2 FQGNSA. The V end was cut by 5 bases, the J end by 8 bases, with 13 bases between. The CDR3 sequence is CASSPRPLEPQHF. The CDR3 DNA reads TGTGCCAGCAGCCCGAGGCCACTGGAGCCCCAGCATTTT. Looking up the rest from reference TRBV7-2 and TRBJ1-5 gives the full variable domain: GAGVSQSPSNKVTEKGKDVELRCDPISGHTALYWYRQSLGQGLEFLIYFQGNSAPDKSGLPSDRFSAERTGGSVSTLTIQRTQQEDSAVYLCASSPRPLEPQHFGDGTRLSIL.

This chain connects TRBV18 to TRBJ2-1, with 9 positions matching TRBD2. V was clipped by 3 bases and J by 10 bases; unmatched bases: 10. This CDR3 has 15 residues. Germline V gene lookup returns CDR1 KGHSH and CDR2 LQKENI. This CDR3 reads CASSPLAGRTGEQFF. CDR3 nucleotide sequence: TGTGCCAGCTCACCTCTAGCGGGACGAACAGGCGAGCAGTTCTTC.

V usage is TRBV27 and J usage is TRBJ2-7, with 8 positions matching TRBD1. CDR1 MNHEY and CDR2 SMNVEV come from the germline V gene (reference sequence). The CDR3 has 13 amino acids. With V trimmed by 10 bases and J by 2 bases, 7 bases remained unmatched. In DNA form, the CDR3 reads TGTGCCACCCGCAGGGGGCGCCCCTACGAGCAGTACTTC. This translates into CATRRGRPYEQYF.

The CDR3 region has the DNA TGTGCCAGCAGCTTGGCCGACGGACAGAACGAGCAGTACTTC. It yields the protein CASSLADGQNEQYF. This chain uses TRBV5-4 with TRBJ2-7; a weak D match, TRBD1 (6 bases). The CDR3 consists of 14 residues. V dropped 0 bases and J dropped 5 bases, with 12 bases sitting between them. Germline V gene sequence: CDR1 SGHNT, CDR2 YYREEE (reference sequence).

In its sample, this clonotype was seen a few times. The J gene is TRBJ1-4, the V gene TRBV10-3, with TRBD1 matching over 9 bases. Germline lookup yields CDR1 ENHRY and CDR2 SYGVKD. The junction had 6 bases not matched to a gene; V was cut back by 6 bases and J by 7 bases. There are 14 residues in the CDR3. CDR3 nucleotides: TGTGCCATCAGGCCGGGACAGGGTAGTGAAAAACTGTTTTTT. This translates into CAIRPGQGSEKLFF.